These 18 T cell receptor beta chains originate from one sample sequenced in a study of blood T cell repertoires in COVID-19 (dated by TCRdb to the early 2020s). The library was generated by the immunoSEQ multiplex PCR assay. What TCRdb holds here is the immuneACCESS table cut down to in-frame rearrangements. Part of the clones is not present; checked against another copy, under half of the missing clones reflect an unresolved V gene, and the others are unexplained. Present in this sample are about 400,000 clones, approximately 85% of which were seen just once. The ten top clones hold over 2% of the sample. Material for sequencing was PBMCs or T cells enriched from blood (not recorded which). Every receptor here comes from a woman in her 40s with acute COVID-19.

The chain couples TRBV5-6 to TRBJ1-2; 7 bases line up with TRBD1. Germline V gene data show CDR1 as SGHDT and CDR2 as YYEEEE. The CDR3 contains 16 residues. V trimming: 1 base; J trimming: 2 bases; junction bases outside the gene matches: 8. CDR3 amino acids: CASSLFVTGQNYGYTF. Written as DNA, the CDR3 is TGTGCCAGCAGCTTGTTTGTTACGGGACAGAACTATGGCTACACCTTC.

The genes are TRBV5-6 and TRBJ1-4; 11 nucleotides align to TRBD1. V was pared by 2 bases and J by 6 bases, with 3 bases of the junction left unmatched. Per germline, CDR1 SGHDT and CDR2 YYEEEE. The CDR3 consists of 15 residues. CDR3 residues: CASSLGQGADEKLFF. The CDR3, as DNA: TGTGCCAGCAGCTTAGGACAGGGGGCTGATGAAAAACTGTTTTTT.

The chain is built from TRBV24-1 and TRBJ2-5; 12 bases are a match to TRBD2. The CDR3 is 19 amino acids. Trimming cost V 3 bases and J 5 bases; bases outside gene matches: 15. The germline V gene has CDR1 KGHDR and CDR2 SFDVKD. The CDR3 region has the DNA TGTGCCACCAGTGATCCCTCCCTAGCGGGGGGGCGGAACGTTGAGACCCAGTACTTC. This gives the protein CATSDPSLAGGRNVETQYF.

This clone has more than one count but fewer than ten. The rearrangement uses TRBV19 and TRBJ2-4; D is perhaps TRBD1 (6 bases). This CDR3 comprises 16 residues. Between the trimmed V and J ends, which lost 3 bases and 7 bases, there was a span of 19 bases. Germline CDR1 is LNHDA and CDR2 is SQIVND (reference sequence). The CDR3 nucleotides read TGTGCCAGTAGTATGCAGCAGGGGTCGGGGTGGAACATTCAGTACTTC. Its protein is CASSMQQGSGWNIQYF.

The chain has TRBV5-1 and TRBJ1-6; the D gene is possibly TRBD1 (5 bases). Per germline, CDR1 SGHRS and CDR2 YFSETQ. V was trimmed by 3 bases and J by 10 bases, leaving 11 bases between them. CDR3 length: 13 amino acids. The CDR3 loop is CASSSGGGSPLHF. The CDR3 bases are TGCGCCAGCAGCTCTGGCGGGGGGTCACCCCTCCACTTT.

The chain couples TRBV9 to TRBJ2-1, with TRBD1 identical over 9 bases. J lost 4 bases, V lost 0 bases, and 8 bases had no gene match. CDR1 and CDR2 from the germline V gene are SGDLS and YYNGEE. This CDR3 is built from 17 residues. Here the CDR3 reads CASSVATLGQGYNEQFF. CDR3 nucleotide sequence: TGTGCCAGCAGCGTAGCTACATTGGGACAGGGTTACAATGAGCAGTTCTTC.

This clone appeared a single time. V usage is TRBV12-5 and J usage is TRBJ2-1; 10 nucleotides align to TRBD1. The V and J ends lost 2 bases and 8 bases, in that order; junction bases with no gene match: 3. This CDR3 is built from 14 residues. The germline gives CDR1 LGHNT, CDR2 FRNRAP. For the CDR3, the DNA is TGTGCTAGTGGTTTGTTAGGGACAGGGGATGAGCAGTTCTTC. It codes for CASGLLGTGDEQFF.

V is TRBV29-1 and J is TRBJ2-7, with 8 positions matching TRBD1. CDR3 length: 15 residues. Germline V lookup: CDR1 SQVTM, CDR2 ANQGSEA. Losses at the gene ends were 7 bases for V and 0 bases for J; bases not matched to a gene: 11. The CDR3 DNA reads TGCAGCGCTCCGGGACAGGAAAAACCCTCCTACGAGCAGTACTTC. Translated, it gives CSAPGQEKPSYEQYF.

The CDR3, as DNA: TGTGCCAGCAGCTTAGAGCCTAGCGACACAGATACGCAGTATTTT. Its protein product is CASSLEPSDTDTQYF. The rearrangement uses TRBV13 and TRBJ2-3; D is possibly TRBD2 (6 bases). CDR3 size: 15 residues. Germline CDR1 reads PRHDT; CDR2 reads FYEKMQ (reference sequence). Trimming left V 1 base short and J 2 bases short, with 10 bases between.

J is TRBJ1-1 and V is TRBV4-1; D gene unclear. CDR3 length: 11 amino acids. Germline loops: CDR1 MGHRA, CDR2 YSYEKL. The V and J ends lost 1 base and 7 bases respectively, with 4 bases between them. The CDR3 loop is CASSQGSEAFF. The CDR3 DNA follows: TGCGCCAGCAGCCAAGGTAGTGAAGCTTTCTTT.

The chain is built from TRBV2 and TRBJ2-2; TRBD1 is a possible D gene (5 bases). Germline CDR1 and CDR2: SNHLY and FYNNEI. Trimming removed 6 bases from V and 4 bases from J, with 15 bases in between. The CDR3 has 15 amino acids. The CDR3 region is CASRSGQGVTGELFF. CDR3 in DNA: TGTGCCAGCAGGTCCGGTCAGGGCGTCACCGGGGAGCTGTTTTTT. Full variable domain (rest looked up from reference TRBV2 and TRBJ2-2): EPEVTQTPSHQVTQMGQEVILRCVPISNHLYFYWYRQILGQKVEFLVSFYNNEISEKSEIFDDQFSVERPDGSNFTLKIRSTKLEDSAMYFCASRSGQGVTGELFFGEGSRLTVL.

J is TRBJ2-2 and V is TRBV11-3, with TRBD1 matching 8 bases. Per the germline V gene, CDR1 is SGHNT and CDR2 is YENEEA. V lost 4 bases and J lost 6; bases outside the gene matches: 4. The CDR3 has 14 residues. The DNA for the CDR3 is TGTGCCAGCAGCTCGGACAGGGATGCCGGGGAGCTGTTTTTT. Protein: CASSSDRDAGELFF.

V usage is TRBV29-1 and J usage is TRBJ1-2, with D maybe TRBD1 (6 bases). Germline V gene sequence: CDR1 SQVTM, CDR2 ANQGSEA. CDR3 length: 12 residues. V lost 4 bases to trimming and J lost 8 bases, with 14 bases between them. The CDR3 protein is CSVVGYREGYTF. The CDR3 nucleotides read TGCAGCGTTGTGGGGTACAGGGAAGGCTACACCTTC.

The chain joins TRBV12-3 or TRBV12-4 to TRBJ1-5; D is ambiguous. V lost 3 bases to trimming and J lost 6 bases, with 6 bases between them. The CDR3 is 12 residues long. In DNA form, the CDR3 reads TGTGCCAGCAGTTTCGGGTTTCAGCCCCAGCATTTT. Residues: CASSFGFQPQHF.

On this clone: Additional DNA sequences in this sample encode the identical CDR3. The chain has TRBV9 and TRBJ1-1; no clear D gene. The CDR3 runs 15 residues. The V gene's germline CDR1 is SGDLS and CDR2 YYNGEE. V was pared by 0 bases and J by 0 bases, with 9 bases between. CDR3 bases: TGTGCCAGCAGCGTAGGACAACTCATGAACACTGAAGCTTTCTTT. It translates to CASSVGQLMNTEAFF.

The genes are TRBV20-1 and TRBJ2-7; 7 bases match TRBD1. The CDR3 runs 11 residues. V lost 6 bases to trimming and J lost 5 bases; unmatched junction nucleotides: 4. Looked up from germline, CDR1 is DFQATT and CDR2 is SNEGSKA (reference sequence). The CDR3 sequence is CSAETGNEQYF. The CDR3 DNA reads as TGCAGTGCCGAGACAGGGAACGAGCAGTACTTC.

The rearrangement links TRBV5-1 to TRBJ1-1; weak D call: TRBD1 (5 bases). The length of the CDR3 is 13 residues. Germline CDR1 reads SGHRS; CDR2 reads YFSETQ. The germline V and J ends were trimmed by 0 bases and 6 bases, with 9 bases remaining between them. The CDR3 bases are TGCGCCAGCAGCTTGGGACAGATCTCTGAAGCTTTCTTT. Protein product: CASSLGQISEAFF.

The V gene is TRBV27, the J gene TRBJ1-6, with TRBD1 identical over 9 bases. Trimming cost V 5 bases and J 7 bases; bases outside gene matches: 9. CDR3 length: 16 amino acids. Germline CDR1 reads MNHEY; CDR2 reads SMNVEV (reference sequence). The CDR3, as DNA: TGTGCCAGCAGTACACCAGCGACAGGGGGGAATTCACCCCTCCACTTT. Translation: CASSTPATGGNSPLHF.